Sequencing of this T cell receptor beta chain was carried out in a study of control samples from healthy donors and cancer patients. Trimming stripped 3 bases from V and 0 bases from J, with 9 bases between. Germline V gene data show CDR1 as MNHEY and CDR2 as SVGEGT. The CDR3 runs 15 residues. This table comes from immunoSEQ multiplex PCR, and its TCRdb copy is limited to in-frame clones, with some not included. The sample holds approximately 170,000 clones, around 91% seen once. Material for sequencing was blood. The rearrangement joins TRBV6-2 or TRBV6-3 to TRBJ1-3, with D hard to call. The sequence was collected from a woman aged 25 to 39 in good health. The CDR3 region is CASSYGLPSGNTIYF. The CDR3 bases are TGTGCCAGCAGTTATGGACTCCCCTCTGGAAACACCATATATTTT.